This TCR beta chain emerged from a study of T-cell reconstitution after alpha-beta-depleted transplantation in children. V trimming: 0 bases; J trimming: 7 bases; junction bases outside the gene matches: 6. Germline values: CDR1 DFQATT, CDR2 SNEGSKA (reference sequence). The CDR3 is made up of 16 amino acids. It was with unique molecular identifiers that the TCRbeta library was prepared. From the PCR reads, TCRdb called clonotypes with MiXCR, one entry per CDR3 protein. This sample has more than 200,000 distinct CDR3 sequences, with approximately 24% found just once. Of note for this clonotype: The target antigen is unknown.

Whole-study findings and limits: High day-60 TCRbeta diversity in some patients came from surviving recipient T cells and thymic progenitors. Counts and diversity of T cells one year after transplant came mostly from newly produced T cells. About two months after transplant, alpha-beta T cells reportedly came from several hundred expanded graft clones.

Sequenced here: PBMCs, mostly from graft donor cells, sampled 360 days after TCRalphabeta/CD19-depleted stem cell transplant. The source of this sequence is a female patient aged 2-10 years who had a stem cell transplant for congenital amegakaryocytic thrombocytopenia, so the T cells may come from the graft donor. This chain links TRBV20-1 with TRBJ2-1; 13 nucleotides agree with TRBD2. The CDR3 here is CSARDGLAGVSNEQFF. The CDR3 coding sequence is TGCAGTGCTAGAGATGGACTAGCGGGAGTGTCAAATGAGCAGTTCTTC.